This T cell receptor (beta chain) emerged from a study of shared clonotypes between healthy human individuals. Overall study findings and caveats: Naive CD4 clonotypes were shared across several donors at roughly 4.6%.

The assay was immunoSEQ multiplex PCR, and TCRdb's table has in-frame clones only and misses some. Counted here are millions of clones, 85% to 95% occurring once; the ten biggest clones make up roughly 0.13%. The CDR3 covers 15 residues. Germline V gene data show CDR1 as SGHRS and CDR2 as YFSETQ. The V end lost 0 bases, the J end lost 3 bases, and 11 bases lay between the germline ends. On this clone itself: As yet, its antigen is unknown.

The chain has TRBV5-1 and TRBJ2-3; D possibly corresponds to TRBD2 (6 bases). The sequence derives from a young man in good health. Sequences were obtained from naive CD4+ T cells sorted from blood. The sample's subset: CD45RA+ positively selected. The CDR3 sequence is CASSLELGGTDTQYF. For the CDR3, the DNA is TGCGCCAGCAGCTTGGAACTGGGAGGAACAGATACGCAGTATTTT. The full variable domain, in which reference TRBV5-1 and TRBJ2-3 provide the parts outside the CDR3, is KAGVTQTPRYLIKTRGQQVTLSCSPISGHRSVSWYQQTPGQGLQFLFEYFSETQRNKGNFPGRFSGRQFSNSRSEMNVSTLELGDSALYLCASSLELGGTDTQYFGPGTRLTVL.